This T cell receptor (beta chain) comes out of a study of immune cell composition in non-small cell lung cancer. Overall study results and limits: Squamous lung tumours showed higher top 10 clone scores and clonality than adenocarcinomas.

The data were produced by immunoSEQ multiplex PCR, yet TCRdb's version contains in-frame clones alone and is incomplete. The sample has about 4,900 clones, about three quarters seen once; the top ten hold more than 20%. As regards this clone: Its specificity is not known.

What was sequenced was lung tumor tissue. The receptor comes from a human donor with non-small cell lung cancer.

In DNA, the CDR3 is TGTGCCAGCAGCGTAGTCTCCGGCACTGAAGCTTTCTTT. It is translated as CASSVVSGTEAFF. This chain joins TRBV9 and TRBJ1-1; D ambiguous. Germline loops: CDR1 SGDLS, CDR2 YYNGEE. Deletions cut 0 bases from V and 4 bases from J, with 7 bases between. The CDR3 is made up of 13 amino acids.